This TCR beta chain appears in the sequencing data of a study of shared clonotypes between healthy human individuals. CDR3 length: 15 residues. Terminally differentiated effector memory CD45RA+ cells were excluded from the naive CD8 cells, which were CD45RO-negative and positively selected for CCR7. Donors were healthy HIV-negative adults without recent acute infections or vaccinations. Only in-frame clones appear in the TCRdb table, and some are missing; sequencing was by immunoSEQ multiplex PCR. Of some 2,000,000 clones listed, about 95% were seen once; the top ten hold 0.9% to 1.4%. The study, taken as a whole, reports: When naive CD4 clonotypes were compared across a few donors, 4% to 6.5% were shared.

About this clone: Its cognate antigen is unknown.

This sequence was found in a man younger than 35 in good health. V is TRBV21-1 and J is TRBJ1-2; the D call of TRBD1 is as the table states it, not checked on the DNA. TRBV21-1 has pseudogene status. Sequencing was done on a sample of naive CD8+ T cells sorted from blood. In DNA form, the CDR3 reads TGTGCCAGCAGCAAAGGGGCCAGATCTAACTATGGCTACACCTTC. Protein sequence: CASSKGARSNYGYTF.